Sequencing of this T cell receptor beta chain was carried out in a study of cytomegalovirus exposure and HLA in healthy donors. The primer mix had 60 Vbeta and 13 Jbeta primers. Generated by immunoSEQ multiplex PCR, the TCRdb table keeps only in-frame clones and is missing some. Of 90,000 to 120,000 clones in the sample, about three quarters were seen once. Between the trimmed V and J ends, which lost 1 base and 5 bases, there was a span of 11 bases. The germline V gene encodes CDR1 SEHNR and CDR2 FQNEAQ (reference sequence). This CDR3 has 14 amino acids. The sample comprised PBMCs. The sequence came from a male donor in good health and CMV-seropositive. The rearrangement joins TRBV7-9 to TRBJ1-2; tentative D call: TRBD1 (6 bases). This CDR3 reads CASSLGGRGYGYTF. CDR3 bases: TGTGCCAGCAGCTTAGGGGGGCGCGGGTATGGCTACACCTTC.